Listed here are 16 T cell receptor beta chains from one sample, sequenced in a study of blood T cell repertoires in COVID-19. The repertoire was sequenced with immunoSEQ multiplex PCR; TCRdb's copy has only in-frame clones and lacks some. Altogether roughly 150,000 clones are present, 79% being singletons, with the ten largest covering under 20%. The sample was PBMCs or T cells enriched from blood (not recorded which). The source is a woman aged 70-85 years in a cohort exposed to, infected with or recovered from COVID-19 (not recorded which).

This sequence joins TRBV12-2 and TRBJ2-7; the D call in the table, TRBD2, was not verified against the DNA. TRBV12-2 is termed a pseudogene. The CDR3 loop spans 12 amino acids. CDR3 residues: CASRPGNAKTYF. In DNA, the CDR3 is TGTGCAAGTCGCCCCGGGAATGCCAAAACGTACTTC.

The table lists this clone with a few counts. The rearrangement uses TRBV5-6 and TRBJ1-5; the match to TRBD1 covers 10 bases. This CDR3 region has 16 residues. Trimming removed 4 bases from V and 7 bases from J; junction bases left unmatched: 11. Germline assignment: CDR1 SGHDT and CDR2 YYEEEE. CDR3 sequence (DNA): TGTGCCAGCAGCCTGTGGGACAGGGGCTTCCCACAGCCCCAGCATTTT. This encodes CASSLWDRGFPQPQHF.

The chain links TRBV5-1 to TRBJ2-1; maybe TRBD2 (6 bases). The germline V and J ends were trimmed by 4 bases and 5 bases, with 10 bases remaining between them. Germline V lookup: CDR1 SGHRS, CDR2 YFSETQ. CDR3 length: 13 residues. The CDR3 is CASSPDYNNEQFF. For the CDR3, the DNA is TGCGCCAGCAGCCCGGACTACAACAATGAGCAGTTCTTC.

The DNA for the CDR3 is TGTGCCAGCCGGACAGGGAAAGCCTATGGCTACACCTTC. It encodes CASRTGKAYGYTF. The chain carries TRBV28 and TRBJ1-2; 8 bases are a match to TRBD1. This CDR3 has 13 residues. Per the germline V gene, CDR1 is MDHEN and CDR2 is SYDVKM. V dropped 8 bases and J dropped 4; count of bases not matched to a gene: 6.

This chain joins TRBV21-1 and TRBJ2-5; no DNA check was done on the table's D call, TRBD2. TRBV21-1 is described as a pseudogene. This CDR3 is 14 amino acids long. The CDR3: CASSKDGLEETQYF. The CDR3 DNA reads as TGTGCCAGCAGCAAAGACGGACTAGAGGAGACCCAGTACTTC.

V and J are TRBV9 and TRBJ2-7; weak D call: TRBD1 (6 bases). The CDR3 extends over 13 amino acids. V was trimmed by 3 bases and J by 3 bases, leaving 10 bases between them. Looked up from germline, CDR1 is SGDLS and CDR2 is YYNGEE. As DNA, the CDR3 is TGTGCCAGCAGCGAGGGGGTAGACTACGAGCAGTACTTC. It encodes CASSEGVDYEQYF.

This rearrangement joins TRBV9 to TRBJ2-5; 9 nucleotides align to TRBD2. Germline CDR1 and CDR2: SGDLS and YYNGEE. The trim removed 0 bases at V and 0 bases at J, leaving 6 bases unmatched. The CDR3 runs 17 residues. CDR3 bases: TGTGCCAGCAGCGTAGGGGGGACTAGCACTTACCAAGAGACCCAGTACTTC. Amino acid sequence: CASSVGGTSTYQETQYF.

This chain joins TRBV5-1 and TRBJ2-5; perhaps TRBD1 as D (5 bases). V was trimmed by 1 base and J by 5 bases, leaving 6 bases between them. Germline assignment: CDR1 SGHRS and CDR2 YFSETQ. There are 12 residues in the CDR3. The CDR3 sequence is CASSLTGETQYF. The CDR3 coding sequence is TGCGCCAGCAGCTTGACAGGCGAGACCCAGTACTTC.

The chain couples TRBV2 to TRBJ1-1; TRBD1 agrees at 8 bases. Germline lookup yields CDR1 SNHLY and CDR2 FYNNEI. With V trimmed by 2 bases and J by 1 base, 3 bases remained unmatched. This CDR3 has 15 amino acids. The CDR3 nucleotides read TGTGCCAGCAGTGAATATGGGACAGGGAACACTGAAGCTTTCTTT. Amino acid sequence: CASSEYGTGNTEAFF. The variable domain in full, with the rest retrieved from reference TRBV2 and TRBJ1-1, is EPEVTQTPSHQVTQMGQEVILRCVPISNHLYFYWYRQILGQKVEFLVSFYNNEISEKSEIFDDQFSVERPDGSNFTLKIRSTKLEDSAMYFCASSEYGTGNTEAFFGQGTRLTVV.

The chain combines TRBV25-1 with TRBJ2-7; the D is unclear. Germline values: CDR1 MGHDK, CDR2 SYGVNS. V lost 10 bases and J lost 2, with 15 bases in between. The CDR3 sequence is 13 residues long. CDR3 bases: TGTGCCACCGGAGCCTCGCCTACCTACGAGCAGTACTTC. Protein product: CATGASPTYEQYF.

This clone was picked up a small number of times. The gene calls are TRBV5-1 and TRBJ1-1, with a possible D match to TRBD1 (5 bases). CDR1 and CDR2 (germline): SGHRS, YFSETQ. The CDR3 has 16 residues. Trimming pared 1 base from V and 0 bases from J, leaving 13 bases between. The CDR3 reads CASSLSPGSMNTEAFF. The CDR3 nucleotides read TGCGCCAGCAGCTTGAGCCCAGGGTCAATGAACACTGAAGCTTTCTTT.

This clone has only a few counts. This chain connects TRBV4-2 to TRBJ1-2, with 12 bases that match TRBD1. The germline CDR1 and CDR2 sequences are LGHNA and YNFKEQ. With V trimmed by 0 bases and J by 9 bases, 8 bases remained unmatched. CDR3 size: 16 residues. CDR3 protein: CASSQDSYGTGGSYTF. The CDR3 nucleotides are TGTGCCAGCAGCCAAGATTCCTACGGGACAGGGGGCAGCTACACCTTC.

The chain combines TRBV28 with TRBJ2-5; D might be TRBD1 (6 bases). The CDR3 has 15 residues. Germline V lookup: CDR1 MDHEN, CDR2 SYDVKM. V shed 6 bases and J shed 4 bases, with 18 bases lying between them. The CDR3 loop is CASRSWEGGRETQYF. The CDR3 bases are TGTGCCAGCAGATCCTGGGAAGGGGGAAGAGAGACCCAGTACTTC.

This clone has only a few counts. This chain uses TRBV6-4 with TRBJ2-3; tentatively, D is TRBD2 (5 bases). This CDR3 region has 13 residues. V was cut by 2 bases and J by 3 bases, with 6 bases left in between. In germline, CDR1 is MRHNA, CDR2 SNTAGT. This CDR3 is CASSDRETDTQYF. The CDR3 region has the DNA TGTGCCAGCAGTGACAGGGAGACAGATACGCAGTATTTT.

This clone was seen at least ten times. This chain connects TRBV7-3 to TRBJ2-7, with no clear D. The CDR3 has 13 residues. Trimming pared 2 bases from V and 2 bases from J, leaving 7 bases between. The germline V gene encodes CDR1 SGHTA and CDR2 FQGTGA. CDR3 region: CASSLGNPYEQYF. DNA of the CDR3: TGTGCCAGCAGCTTAGGCAACCCCTACGAGCAGTACTTC.

The chain links TRBV7-3 to TRBJ2-7; 11 positions match TRBD1. The length of the CDR3 is 15 residues. CDR1 and CDR2 (germline): SGHTA, FQGTGA. V trimming: 5 bases; J trimming: 4 bases; junction bases outside the gene matches: 7. The CDR3 spells CASSKADRGLYEQYF. The CDR3 DNA follows: TGTGCCAGCAGCAAAGCGGACAGGGGGCTTTACGAGCAGTACTTC.